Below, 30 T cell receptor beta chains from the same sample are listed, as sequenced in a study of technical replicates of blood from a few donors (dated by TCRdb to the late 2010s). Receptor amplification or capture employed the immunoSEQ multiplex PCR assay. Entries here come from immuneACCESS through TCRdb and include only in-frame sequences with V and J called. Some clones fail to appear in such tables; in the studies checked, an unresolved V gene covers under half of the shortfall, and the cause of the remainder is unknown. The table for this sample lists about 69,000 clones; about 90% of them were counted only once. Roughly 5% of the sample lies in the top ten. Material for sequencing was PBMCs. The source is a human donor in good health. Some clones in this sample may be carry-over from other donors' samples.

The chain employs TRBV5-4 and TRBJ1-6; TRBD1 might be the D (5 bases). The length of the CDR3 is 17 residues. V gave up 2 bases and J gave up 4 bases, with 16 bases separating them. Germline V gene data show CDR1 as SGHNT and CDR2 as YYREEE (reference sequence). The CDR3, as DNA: TGTGCCAGCAGCTTCCGCGTGGGCAGGGATTATAATTCACCCCTCCACTTT. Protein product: CASSFRVGRDYNSPLHF.

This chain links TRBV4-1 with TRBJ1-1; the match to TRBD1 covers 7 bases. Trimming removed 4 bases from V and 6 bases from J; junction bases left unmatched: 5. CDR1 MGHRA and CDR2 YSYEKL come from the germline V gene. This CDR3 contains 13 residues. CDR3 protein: CASSRQGGSEAFF. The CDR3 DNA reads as TGCGCCAGCAGCCGTCAGGGGGGCTCTGAAGCTTTCTTT.

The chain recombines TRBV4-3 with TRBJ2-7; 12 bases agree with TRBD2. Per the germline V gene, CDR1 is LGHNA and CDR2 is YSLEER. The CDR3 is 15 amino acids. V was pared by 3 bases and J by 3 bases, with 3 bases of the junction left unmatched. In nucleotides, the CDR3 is TGCGCCAGCAGCCAGGAACTAGCGGGGGGCTACGAGCAGTACTTC. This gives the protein CASSQELAGGYEQYF.

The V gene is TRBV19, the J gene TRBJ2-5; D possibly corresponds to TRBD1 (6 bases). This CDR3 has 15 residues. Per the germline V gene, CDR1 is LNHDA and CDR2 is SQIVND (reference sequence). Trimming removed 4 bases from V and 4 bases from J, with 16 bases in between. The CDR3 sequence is CASSRAGGGPETQYF. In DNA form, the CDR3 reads TGTGCCAGTAGTAGGGCAGGTGGGGGCCCAGAGACCCAGTACTTC.

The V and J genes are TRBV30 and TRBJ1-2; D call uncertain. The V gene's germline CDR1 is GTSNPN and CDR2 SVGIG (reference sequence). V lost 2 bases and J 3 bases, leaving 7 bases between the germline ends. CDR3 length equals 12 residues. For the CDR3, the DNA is TGTGCCTGGAGTACGAGCTACTATGGCTACACCTTC. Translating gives CAWSTSYYGYTF.

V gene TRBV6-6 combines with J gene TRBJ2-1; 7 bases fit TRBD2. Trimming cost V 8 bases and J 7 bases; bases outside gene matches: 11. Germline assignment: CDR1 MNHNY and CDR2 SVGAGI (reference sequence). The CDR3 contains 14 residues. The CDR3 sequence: CASQGSGTQNEQFF. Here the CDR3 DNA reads TGTGCCAGCCAAGGGAGCGGGACCCAGAATGAGCAGTTCTTC.

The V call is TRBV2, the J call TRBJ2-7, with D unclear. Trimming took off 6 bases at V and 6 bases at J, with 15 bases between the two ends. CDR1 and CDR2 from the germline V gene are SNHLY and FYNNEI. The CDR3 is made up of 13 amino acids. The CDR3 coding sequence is TGTGCCAGCAGCCCGGAGACTGTCCTCGAGCAGTACTTC. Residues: CASSPETVLEQYF.

The CDR3, as DNA: TGTGCCACCAGCAGTACTTCCGGGACAGGGGGCTCCAGTGGCTACACCTTC. Translating gives CATSSTSGTGGSSGYTF. This chain connects TRBV15 to TRBJ1-2; 12 positions match TRBD1. The CDR3 runs 17 residues. J was trimmed by 7 bases and V by 3 bases; bases with no gene match: 12. Germline V CDR1 and CDR2: LNHNV, YYDKDF (reference sequence).

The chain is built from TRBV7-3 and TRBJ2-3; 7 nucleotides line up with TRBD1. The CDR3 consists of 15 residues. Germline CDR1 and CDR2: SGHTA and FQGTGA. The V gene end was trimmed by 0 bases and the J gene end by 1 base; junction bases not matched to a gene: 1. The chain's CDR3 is CASSLTGQGTDTQYF. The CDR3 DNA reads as TGTGCCAGCAGCTTAACAGGACAGGGCACAGATACGCAGTATTTT.

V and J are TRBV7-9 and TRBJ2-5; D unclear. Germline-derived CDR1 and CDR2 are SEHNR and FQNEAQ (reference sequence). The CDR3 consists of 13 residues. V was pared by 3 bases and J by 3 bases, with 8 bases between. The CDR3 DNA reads TGTGCCAGCAGCTTTGGGCCCAAAGAGACCCAGTACTTC. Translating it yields CASSFGPKETQYF.

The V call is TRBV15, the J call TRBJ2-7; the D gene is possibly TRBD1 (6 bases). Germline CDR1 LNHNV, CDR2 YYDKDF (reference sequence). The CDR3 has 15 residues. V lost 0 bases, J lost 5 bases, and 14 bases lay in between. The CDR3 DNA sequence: TGTGCCACCAGCAGAGAGGGCCAGGGGCTCGACGAGCAGTACTTC. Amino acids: CATSREGQGLDEQYF. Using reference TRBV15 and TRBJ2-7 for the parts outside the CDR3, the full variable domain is DAMVIQNPRYQVTQFGKPVTLSCSQTLNHNVMYWYQQKSSQAPKLLFHYYDKDFNNEADTPDNFQSRRPNTSFCFLDIRSPGLGDTAMYLCATSREGQGLDEQYFGPGTRLTVT.

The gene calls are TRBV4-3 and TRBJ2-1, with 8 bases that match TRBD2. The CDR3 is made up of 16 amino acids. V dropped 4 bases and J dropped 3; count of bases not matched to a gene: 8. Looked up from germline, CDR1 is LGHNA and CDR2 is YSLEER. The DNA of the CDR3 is TGCGCCAGCAGCCGGAAAAGCGGGGGCATCTACAATGAGCAGTTCTTC. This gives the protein CASSRKSGGIYNEQFF.

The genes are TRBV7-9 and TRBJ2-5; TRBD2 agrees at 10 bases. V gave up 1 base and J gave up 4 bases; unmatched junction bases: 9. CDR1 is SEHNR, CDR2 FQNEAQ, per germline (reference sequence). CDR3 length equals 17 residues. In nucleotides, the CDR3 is TGTGCCAGCAGCTTAGGGGGTAGCGGGAGGTTTGCAGAGACCCAGTACTTC. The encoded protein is CASSLGGSGRFAETQYF. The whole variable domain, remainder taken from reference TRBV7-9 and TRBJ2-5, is DTGVSQNPRHKITKRGQNVTFRCDPISEHNRLYWYRQTLGQGPEFLTYFQNEAQLEKSRLLSDRFSAERPKGSFSTLEIQRTEQGDSAMYLCASSLGGSGRFAETQYFGPGTRLLVL.

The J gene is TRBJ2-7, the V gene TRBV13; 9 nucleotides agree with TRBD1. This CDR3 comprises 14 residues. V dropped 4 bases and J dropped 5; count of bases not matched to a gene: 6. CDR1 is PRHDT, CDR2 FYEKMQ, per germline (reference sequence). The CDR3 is CASSSQDRGHEQYF. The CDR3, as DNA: TGTGCCAGCAGCTCCCAGGACAGGGGCCACGAGCAGTACTTC.

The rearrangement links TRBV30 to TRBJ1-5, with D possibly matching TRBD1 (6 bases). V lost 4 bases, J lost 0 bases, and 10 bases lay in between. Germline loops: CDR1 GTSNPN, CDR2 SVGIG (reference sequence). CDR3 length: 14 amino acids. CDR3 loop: CAWKGQSSNQPQHF. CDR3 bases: TGTGCCTGGAAAGGACAGTCTAGCAATCAGCCCCAGCATTTT.

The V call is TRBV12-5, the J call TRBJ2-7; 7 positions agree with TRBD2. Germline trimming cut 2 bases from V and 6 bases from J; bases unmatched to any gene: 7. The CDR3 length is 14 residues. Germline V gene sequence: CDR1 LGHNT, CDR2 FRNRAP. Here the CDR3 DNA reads TGTGCTAGTGGTTTGTCGGCGGGAGCGGCCGAGCAGTACTTC. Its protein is CASGLSAGAAEQYF.

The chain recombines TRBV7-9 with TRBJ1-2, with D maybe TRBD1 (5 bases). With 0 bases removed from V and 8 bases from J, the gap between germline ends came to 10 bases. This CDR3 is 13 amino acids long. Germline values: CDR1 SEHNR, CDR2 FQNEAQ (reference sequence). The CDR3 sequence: CASSLAAGSGYTF. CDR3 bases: TGTGCCAGCAGCTTAGCAGCAGGGTCGGGCTACACCTTC.

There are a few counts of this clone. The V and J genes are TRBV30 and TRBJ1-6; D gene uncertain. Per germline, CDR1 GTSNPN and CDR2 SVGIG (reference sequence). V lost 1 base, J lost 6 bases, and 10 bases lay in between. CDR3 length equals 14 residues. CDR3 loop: CAWSDLPSNSPLHF. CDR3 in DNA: TGTGCCTGGAGTGATCTACCGAGTAATTCACCCCTCCACTTT.

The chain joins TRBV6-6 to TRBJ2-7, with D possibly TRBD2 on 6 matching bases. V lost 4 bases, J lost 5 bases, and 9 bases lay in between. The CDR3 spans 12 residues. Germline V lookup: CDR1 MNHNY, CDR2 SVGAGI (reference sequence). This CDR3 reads CASSSGDDEQYF. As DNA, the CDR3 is TGTGCCAGCAGTTCGGGGGACGACGAGCAGTACTTC.

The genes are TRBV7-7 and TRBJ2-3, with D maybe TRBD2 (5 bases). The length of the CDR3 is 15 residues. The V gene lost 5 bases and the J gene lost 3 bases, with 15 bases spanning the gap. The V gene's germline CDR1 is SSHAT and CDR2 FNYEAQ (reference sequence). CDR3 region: CASSPEGSRTDTQYF. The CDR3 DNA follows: TGTGCCAGCAGCCCAGAGGGTTCGAGGACAGATACGCAGTATTTT.

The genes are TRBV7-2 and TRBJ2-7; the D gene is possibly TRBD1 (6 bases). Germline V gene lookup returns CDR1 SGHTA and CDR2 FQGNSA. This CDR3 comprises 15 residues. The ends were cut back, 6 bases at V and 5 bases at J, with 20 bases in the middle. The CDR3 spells CASRGASTQGHEQYF. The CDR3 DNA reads TGTGCCAGCAGGGGGGCGTCAACCCAAGGCCACGAGCAGTACTTC.

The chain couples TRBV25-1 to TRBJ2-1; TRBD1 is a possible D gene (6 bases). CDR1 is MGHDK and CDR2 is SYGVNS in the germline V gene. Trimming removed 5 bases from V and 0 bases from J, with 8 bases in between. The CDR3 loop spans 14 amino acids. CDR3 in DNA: TGTGCCAGCAGTAAACAGGGCTCCTACAATGAGCAGTTCTTC. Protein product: CASSKQGSYNEQFF.

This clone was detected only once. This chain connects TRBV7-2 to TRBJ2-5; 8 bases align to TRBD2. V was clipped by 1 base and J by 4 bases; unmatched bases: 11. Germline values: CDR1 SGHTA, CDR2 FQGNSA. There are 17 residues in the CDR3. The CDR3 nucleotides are TGTGCCAGCAGCTTAGGGGGCAGCGGGAGTGTCCGAGAGACCCAGTACTTC. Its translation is CASSLGGSGSVRETQYF.

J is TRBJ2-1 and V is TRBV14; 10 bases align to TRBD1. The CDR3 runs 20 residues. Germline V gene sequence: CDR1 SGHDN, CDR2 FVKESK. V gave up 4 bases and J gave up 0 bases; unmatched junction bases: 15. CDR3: CASSPGDRGGRTSSYNEQFF. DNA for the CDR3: TGTGCCAGCAGCCCGGGGGACAGGGGCGGGAGGACCAGCTCCTACAATGAGCAGTTCTTC.

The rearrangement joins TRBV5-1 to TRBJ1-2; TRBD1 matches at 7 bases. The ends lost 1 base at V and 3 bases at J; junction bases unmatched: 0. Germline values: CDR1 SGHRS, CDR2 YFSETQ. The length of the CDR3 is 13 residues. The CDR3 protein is CASSLTGDYGYTF. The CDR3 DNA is TGCGCCAGCAGCTTGACAGGGGACTATGGCTACACCTTC.

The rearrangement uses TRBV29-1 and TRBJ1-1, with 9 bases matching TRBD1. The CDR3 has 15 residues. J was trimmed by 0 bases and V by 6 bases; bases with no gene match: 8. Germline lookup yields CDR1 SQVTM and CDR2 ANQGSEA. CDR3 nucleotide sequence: TGCAGCGTAGCTAGACAGGGGGTGATGAACACTGAAGCTTTCTTT. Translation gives CSVARQGVMNTEAFF.

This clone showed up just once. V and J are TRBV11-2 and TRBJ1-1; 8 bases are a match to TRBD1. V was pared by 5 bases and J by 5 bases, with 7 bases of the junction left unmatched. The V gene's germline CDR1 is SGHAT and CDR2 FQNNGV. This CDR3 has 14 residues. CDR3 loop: CASSADRGETEAFF. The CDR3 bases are TGTGCCAGCAGCGCCGACAGGGGAGAGACTGAAGCTTTCTTT.

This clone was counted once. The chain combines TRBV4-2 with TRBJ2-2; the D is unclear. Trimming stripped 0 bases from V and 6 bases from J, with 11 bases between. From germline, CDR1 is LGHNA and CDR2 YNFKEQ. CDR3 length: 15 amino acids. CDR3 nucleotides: TGTGCCAGCAGCCAAGACCTCGTCCTTCCCGGGGAGCTGTTTTTT. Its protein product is CASSQDLVLPGELFF.

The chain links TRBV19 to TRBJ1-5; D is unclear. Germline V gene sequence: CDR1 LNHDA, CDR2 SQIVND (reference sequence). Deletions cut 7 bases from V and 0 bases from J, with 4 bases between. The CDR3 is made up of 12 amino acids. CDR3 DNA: TGTGCCAGTACAGATAGCAATCAGCCCCAGCATTTT. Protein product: CASTDSNQPQHF.

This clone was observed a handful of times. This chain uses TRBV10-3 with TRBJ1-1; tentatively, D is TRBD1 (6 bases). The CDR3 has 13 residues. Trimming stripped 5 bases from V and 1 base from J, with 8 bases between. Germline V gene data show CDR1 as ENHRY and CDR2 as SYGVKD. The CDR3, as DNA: TGTGCCATCAGTAAACAGGGGAACACTGAAGCTTTCTTT. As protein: CAISKQGNTEAFF.